This is a list of T cell receptor beta chains from one sample in a study of shared clonotypes between healthy human individuals. Data came from immunoSEQ multiplex PCR; TCRdb stores just in-frame clones and leaves some out. The sample includes about 2.5 million clones, 85% to 95% of them seen just once. What was sequenced was naive CD4+ T cells from PBMCs. These receptors originate from a man aged 18 to 30 in good health. Some clones in this sample may be carry-over from other donors' samples. Both conserved end residues are part of each CDR3. Fields, in order: CDR3 protein, CDR3 DNA, J gene, CDR3 length, D gene, clone size, V gene. A D gene is named only where the DNA matches it firmly. Clone size is given for some rows only: seen once, a few or many times, or a class if the clone is expanded.

cdr3_aa: CASSLVGSGPYEQYF; cdr3_nt: TGTGCCAGCAGCTTAGTGGGTAGCGGACCTTACGAGCAGTACTTC; j_call: TRBJ2-7; cdr3_length: 15; d_call: -; clone_size: -; v_call: TRBV7-2
cdr3_aa: CASSYPRLDRAYEQYF; cdr3_nt: TGTGCCAGCAGTTACCCGCGACTAGACAGGGCCTACGAGCAGTACTTC; j_call: TRBJ2-7; cdr3_length: 16; d_call: -; clone_size: -; v_call: TRBV6-5
cdr3_aa: CASSPLGLSVETQYF; cdr3_nt: TGCGCCAGCAGCCCCCTAGGACTATCCGTAGAGACCCAGTACTTC; j_call: TRBJ2-5; cdr3_length: 15; d_call: -; clone_size: -; v_call: TRBV4-1
cdr3_aa: CASSEQGLDTEAFF; cdr3_nt: TGTGCCAGCAGTGAACAGGGCTTGGACACTGAAGCTTTCTTT; j_call: TRBJ1-1; cdr3_length: 14; d_call: -; clone_size: -; v_call: TRBV2
cdr3_aa: CASSESTGPTQDTQYF; cdr3_nt: TGCGCCAGCAGTGAGTCGACAGGGCCCACCCAAGATACGCAGTATTTT; j_call: TRBJ2-3; cdr3_length: 16; d_call: TRBD1; clone_size: once; v_call: TRBV10-1
cdr3_aa: CASSRTGTPEAFF; cdr3_nt: TGTGCCAGCAGCCGAACCGGGACACCTGAAGCTTTCTTT; j_call: TRBJ1-1; cdr3_length: 13; d_call: -; clone_size: -; v_call: TRBV27
cdr3_aa: CASSVQVGANYGYTF; cdr3_nt: TGTGCCAGCAGCGTACAGGTCGGTGCTAACTATGGCTACACCTTC; j_call: TRBJ1-2; cdr3_length: 15; d_call: -; clone_size: -; v_call: TRBV28
cdr3_aa: CASSEPSPGGYEQYF; cdr3_nt: TGTGCCAGCAGTGAACCATCTCCTGGGGGGTACGAGCAGTACTTC; j_call: TRBJ2-7; cdr3_length: 15; d_call: -; clone_size: -; v_call: TRBV6-1
cdr3_aa: CASSFDRMDGYTF; cdr3_nt: TGTGCCAGCAGTTTCGACAGAATGGATGGCTACACCTTC; j_call: TRBJ1-2; cdr3_length: 13; d_call: -; clone_size: -; v_call: TRBV28
cdr3_aa: CASSLYSQGVAYGYTF; cdr3_nt: TGTGCCAGCAGTTTATACTCACAGGGGGTTGCCTATGGCTACACCTTC; j_call: TRBJ1-2; cdr3_length: 16; d_call: TRBD1; clone_size: -; v_call: TRBV28
cdr3_aa: CASSEALADIAYEQYF; cdr3_nt: TGTGCCAGCAGTGAAGCGTTAGCGGACATCGCCTACGAGCAGTACTTC; j_call: TRBJ2-7; cdr3_length: 16; d_call: -; clone_size: -; v_call: TRBV6-1
cdr3_aa: CASRVQGGTYNEQFF; cdr3_nt: TGTGCCAGCAGGGTACAGGGGGGGACCTACAATGAGCAGTTCTTC; j_call: TRBJ2-1; cdr3_length: 15; d_call: -; clone_size: -; v_call: TRBV27
cdr3_aa: CASSSRGRGAGEQYF; cdr3_nt: TGTGCCAGCAGTTCCCGGGGTAGGGGGGCTGGTGAGCAGTACTTC; j_call: TRBJ2-7; cdr3_length: 15; d_call: -; clone_size: -; v_call: TRBV6-5
cdr3_aa: CASSLGPLPPYEQYF; cdr3_nt: TGCGCCAGCAGCTTAGGGCCCCTCCCCCCCTACGAGCAGTACTTC; j_call: TRBJ2-7; cdr3_length: 15; d_call: -; clone_size: -; v_call: TRBV5-1
cdr3_aa: CASSQGLDTEAFF; cdr3_nt: TGTGCCAGCAGCCAAGGGTTGGACACTGAAGCTTTCTTT; j_call: TRBJ1-1; cdr3_length: 13; d_call: -; clone_size: -; v_call: TRBV14
cdr3_aa: CASGLGSGRGDTQYF; cdr3_nt: TGTGCTAGTGGTTTGGGTTCCGGACGGGGAGATACGCAGTATTTT; j_call: TRBJ2-3; cdr3_length: 15; d_call: -; clone_size: -; v_call: TRBV12-5
cdr3_aa: CASRGPRGAPPSRYEQYF; cdr3_nt: TGTGCCAGCAGGGGGCCGCGAGGGGCACCTCCATCCCGCTACGAGCAGTACTTC; j_call: TRBJ2-7; cdr3_length: 18; d_call: -; clone_size: -; v_call: TRBV28
cdr3_aa: CASKSGNRGRVDYGYTF; cdr3_nt: TGTGCCAGCAAGAGTGGGAACAGGGGGCGCGTTGACTATGGCTACACCTTC; j_call: TRBJ1-2; cdr3_length: 17; d_call: TRBD1; clone_size: -; v_call: TRBV28
cdr3_aa: CASSPQGLQETQYF; cdr3_nt: TGCGCCAGCAGCCCACAGGGATTACAAGAGACCCAGTACTTC; j_call: TRBJ2-5; cdr3_length: 14; d_call: -; clone_size: -; v_call: TRBV5-1
cdr3_aa: CASSLVASYHNEQFF; cdr3_nt: TGTGCCAGCAGCTTGGTGGCTAGCTACCACAATGAGCAGTTCTTC; j_call: TRBJ2-1; cdr3_length: 15; d_call: -; clone_size: -; v_call: TRBV5-5
cdr3_aa: CASSVSGGSYNEQFF; cdr3_nt: TGTGCCAGCAGCGTATCGGGTGGGTCCTACAATGAGCAGTTCTTC; j_call: TRBJ2-1; cdr3_length: 15; d_call: -; clone_size: -; v_call: TRBV9
cdr3_aa: CASSLGTGQGGLDTQYF; cdr3_nt: TGTGCCAGCAGTTTAGGAACCGGTCAGGGAGGGCTAGATACGCAGTATTTT; j_call: TRBJ2-3; cdr3_length: 17; d_call: TRBD2; clone_size: once; v_call: TRBV27
cdr3_aa: CASSPPGQETQYF; cdr3_nt: TGTGCCAGCAGCCCTCCGGGGCAAGAGACCCAGTACTTC; j_call: TRBJ2-5; cdr3_length: 13; d_call: -; clone_size: -; v_call: TRBV6-5
cdr3_aa: CATSLTGTAPEKLFF; cdr3_nt: TGTGCCACCAGCTTAACCGGGACGGCCCCCGAAAAACTGTTTTTT; j_call: TRBJ1-4; cdr3_length: 15; d_call: -; clone_size: -; v_call: TRBV15
cdr3_aa: CASSEQGAGNQPQHF; cdr3_nt: TGTGCCAGCAGTGAACAGGGGGCGGGCAATCAGCCCCAGCATTTT; j_call: TRBJ1-5; cdr3_length: 15; d_call: TRBD1; clone_size: -; v_call: TRBV2
cdr3_aa: CASSLGVQETQYF; cdr3_nt: TGTGCCAGCAGCTTAGGGGTCCAAGAGACCCAGTACTTC; j_call: TRBJ2-5; cdr3_length: 13; d_call: -; clone_size: -; v_call: TRBV11-2
cdr3_aa: CASSLSQGWNTEAFF; cdr3_nt: TGTGCCAGCTCACTGTCACAGGGCTGGAACACTGAAGCTTTCTTT; j_call: TRBJ1-1; cdr3_length: 15; d_call: -; clone_size: -; v_call: TRBV18
cdr3_aa: CAWSGTRLQETQYF; cdr3_nt: TGTGCCTGGAGTGGTACTAGACTTCAAGAGACCCAGTACTTC; j_call: TRBJ2-5; cdr3_length: 14; d_call: -; clone_size: few; v_call: TRBV30
cdr3_aa: CASSPTLGGLNTEAFF; cdr3_nt: TGTGCCAGCAGCCCCACCTTGGGAGGTTTGAACACTGAAGCCTTCTTT; j_call: TRBJ1-1; cdr3_length: 16; d_call: -; clone_size: -; v_call: TRBV5-4
cdr3_aa: CASSVGTSGSRYEQYF; cdr3_nt: TGTGCCAGCAGCGTGGGGACTAGCGGGAGTCGCTACGAGCAGTACTTC; j_call: TRBJ2-7; cdr3_length: 16; d_call: TRBD2; clone_size: -; v_call: TRBV9
cdr3_aa: CASSVGVEYTGELFF; cdr3_nt: TGTGCCAGCAGCGTAGGTGTGGAGTACACCGGGGAGCTGTTTTTT; j_call: TRBJ2-2; cdr3_length: 15; d_call: -; clone_size: once; v_call: TRBV9